One and the same sample provided the 24 T cell receptor beta chains below, sequenced in a study of T cells in Graves' hyperthyroidism and ophthalmopathy (dated by TCRdb to about 2019). Library method: multiplex PCR. Sequencing was performed on an Illumina HiSeq 2000. The TCR beta CDR3 regions were amplified from the RNA transcripts. The first round of RT-PCR for the TCR CDR3 was performed with the HTBI primer set and the Qiagen OneStep RT-PCR kit. TCRdb handled the public reads itself, with Q25 trimming in fastp and clone calling in MiXCR, and kept productive beta chains. When rows share a CDR3 protein, they turn into one entry using the most common DNA and genes. The table for this sample lists about 590,000 distinct CDR3 sequences; approximately 14% of them were counted only once. The top ten clones comprise around 7.3% of the sample. Sequenced material: blood. These receptors all come from a woman younger than 45 with Graves' hyperthyroidism.

This clonotype has ten or more counts. CDR3 sequence (DNA): TGTGCCAGCAGGGACTATGGCTACACCTTC. Its protein product is CASRDYGYTF. The chain links TRBV28 to TRBJ1-2; no reliable D call. The CDR3 is made up of 10 amino acids. Germline loops: CDR1 MDHEN, CDR2 SYDVKM. V lost 6 bases to trimming and J lost 3 bases, with 2 bases between them.

The chain employs TRBV20-1 and TRBJ2-7, with TRBD2 matching 11 bases. The CDR3 consists of 15 residues. With V trimmed by 5 bases and J by 0 bases, 6 bases remained unmatched. From germline, CDR1 is DFQATT and CDR2 SNEGSKA (reference sequence). CDR3 coding DNA: TGCAGTGCTTATGGGACTAGCGGTAGCTCCTACGAGCAGTACTTC. Amino acid sequence: CSAYGTSGSSYEQYF.

This clonotype came up many times. The chain joins TRBV7-2 to TRBJ1-1, with D unresolved. CDR3 length equals 13 residues. Trimming shortened V by 0 bases and J by 4 bases, and 6 bases separated the two germline ends. The germline gives CDR1 SGHTA, CDR2 FQGNSA. The DNA of the CDR3 is TGTGCCAGCAGCTTAGCTGGGGTCACTGAAGCTTTCTTT. Translated, it gives CASSLAGVTEAFF.

This clonotype has ten or more counts. The chain is built from TRBV30 and TRBJ1-1; tentatively, D is TRBD1 (5 bases). The CDR3 consists of 13 residues. Germline V gene sequence: CDR1 GTSNPN, CDR2 SVGIG (reference sequence). V gave up 0 bases and J gave up 3 bases, with 8 bases separating them. The CDR3, as DNA: TGTGCCTGGAGTGTTTCAGGGTACACTGAAGCTTTCTTT. It translates to CAWSVSGYTEAFF.

V gene TRBV11-2 combines with J gene TRBJ2-3; 12 positions match TRBD2. Germline V lookup: CDR1 SGHAT, CDR2 FQNNGV. Trimming took 1 base from V and 0 from J; bases not matched to a gene: 2. The CDR3 sequence is 17 residues long. The CDR3 DNA reads as TGTGCCAGCAGCTTAGTCGGGACTAGCGGGAGCACAGATACGCAGTATTTT. It encodes CASSLVGTSGSTDTQYF.

This clonotype was detected ten times or more. The V gene is TRBV18, the J gene TRBJ1-2, with a weak D call TRBD1 (5 bases). Trimming removed 6 bases from V and 2 bases from J, with 13 bases in between. There are 14 residues in the CDR3. CDR1 KGHSH and CDR2 LQKENI come from the germline V gene. The CDR3 DNA sequence: TGTGCCAGCTCTCCTACACAGGAGAACTATGGCTACACCTTC. Its translation: CASSPTQENYGYTF.

This clonotype was recorded many times. CDR3 protein: CSVGTDVLYEQYF. The DNA of the CDR3 is TGCAGCGTTGGAACAGACGTTCTCTACGAGCAGTACTTC. The chain has TRBV29-1 and TRBJ2-7, with no clear D. Trimming pared 4 bases from V and 3 bases from J, leaving 13 bases between. Germline V gene data show CDR1 as SQVTM and CDR2 as ANQGSEA. The CDR3 totals 13 residues.

Comments on this clonotype: It may be a read error: a sequence one base away is much more abundant. V gene TRBV24-1 combines with J gene TRBJ2-5, with D possibly being TRBD2 (6 bases). This CDR3 contains 16 residues. Between the trimmed V and J ends, which lost 3 bases and 1 base, there was a span of 14 bases. Germline lookup yields CDR1 KGHDR and CDR2 SFDVKD. The CDR3 nucleotides read TGTGCCACCAGTGATAAACAGAGTAGCGGCCAAGAGACCCAGTACTTC. Translating it yields CATSDKQSSGQETQYF.

The V call is TRBV12-3 or TRBV12-4, the J call TRBJ2-1; 9 nucleotides align to TRBD2. V shed 8 bases and J 7 bases; nucleotides not matched to a gene: 9. The CDR3 sequence is 14 residues long. CDR3 DNA sequence: TGTGCCAGCGAGGGATTAGCGGGAGTGAATGAGCAGTTCTTC. Translated, it gives CASEGLAGVNEQFF.

This clonotype was counted many times. The chain recombines TRBV5-4 with TRBJ2-7; TRBD2 aligns across 10 bases. J gave up 3 bases and V 4 bases, and 10 bases lay outside the gene matches. Germline loops: CDR1 SGHNT, CDR2 YYREEE (reference sequence). CDR3 length: 16 residues. The DNA of the CDR3 is TGTGCCAGCAGCCAAACGTCGACTAGCGGGCACTACGAGCAGTACTTC. Its translation is CASSQTSTSGHYEQYF.

This clonotype showed up just a few times. This sequence joins TRBV7-2 and TRBJ2-1, with 9 bases that match TRBD2. Germline V CDR1 and CDR2: SGHTA, FQGNSA. The CDR3 runs to 14 residues. V dropped 5 bases and J dropped 7; count of bases not matched to a gene: 6. CDR3 residues: CASSKREEGNEQFF. In nucleotides, the CDR3 is TGTGCCAGCAGCAAGCGGGAGGAAGGTAATGAGCAGTTCTTC.

In this sample, this clonotype turned up a few times. The CDR3 DNA follows: TGTGCCATCAGTGGTATAGTTGGCAGCGGCGAGCAGTACTTC. It is translated as CAISGIVGSGEQYF. This chain links TRBV10-3 with TRBJ2-7; the D gene is possibly TRBD2 (5 bases). The CDR3 runs to 14 residues. Germline V gives CDR1 ENHRY, CDR2 SYGVKD. V was pared by 4 bases and J by 6 bases, with 16 bases between.

This clonotype was recorded a few times. The chain is built from TRBV6-6 and TRBJ1-3; a weak D match, TRBD1 (6 bases). V was clipped by 0 bases and J by 0 bases, with 15 bases between them. The CDR3 loop spans 18 amino acids. Germline CDR1 MNHNY, CDR2 SVGAGI (reference sequence). In DNA, the CDR3 is TGTGCCAGCAGTTACTCGACCTGGACAGAGCTCTCTGGAAACACCATATATTTT. Translation gives CASSYSTWTELSGNTIYF.

The genes are TRBV20-1 and TRBJ2-1; TRBD2 agrees at 8 bases. The germline V gene encodes CDR1 DFQATT and CDR2 SNEGSKA (reference sequence). CDR3 length: 14 residues. V shed 4 bases and J 5 bases; nucleotides not matched to a gene: 7. Written as DNA, the CDR3 is TGCAGTGCTAATAGCGGGATGGCGAACAATGAGCAGTTCTTC. It codes for CSANSGMANNEQFF.

This clonotype has at least ten counts. The chain is built from TRBV11-2 and TRBJ2-1; the match to TRBD1 covers 8 bases. Trimming cost V 7 bases and J 3 bases; bases outside gene matches: 5. The CDR3 runs 14 residues. Germline V lookup: CDR1 SGHAT, CDR2 FQNNGV. Here the CDR3 DNA reads TGTGCCAGCACCAACAGGGGGGACTACAATGAGCAGTTCTTC. This encodes CASTNRGDYNEQFF.

The V gene is TRBV12-3 or TRBV12-4, the J gene TRBJ2-1; 7 positions agree with TRBD2. The CDR3 runs 16 residues. V was clipped by 6 bases and J by 1 base; unmatched bases: 9. The CDR3 DNA reads as TGTGCCAGCAGCCGAGTGGGCGGGAGATCCTACAATGAGCAGTTCTTC. Translated: CASSRVGGRSYNEQFF.

This clonotype was seen repeatedly, ten times or more. CDR3 amino acids: CAWNPDFNTPLHF. CDR3 in DNA: TGTGCCTGGAATCCGGACTTCAATACACCCCTCCACTTT. V and J are TRBV30 and TRBJ1-6; D not resolved. Germline V gene data show CDR1 as GTSNPN and CDR2 as SVGIG (reference sequence). V shed 4 bases and J shed 11 bases, with 15 bases lying between them. The CDR3 is made up of 13 amino acids.

The chain couples TRBV19 to TRBJ2-1; 7 bases are a match to TRBD2. The CDR3 sequence is 15 residues long. The V gene's germline CDR1 is LNHDA and CDR2 SQIVND (reference sequence). V gave up 3 bases and J gave up 3 bases; unmatched junction bases: 5. CDR3 region: CASSMSGLYYNEQFF. The CDR3 DNA follows: TGTGCCAGTAGTATGTCGGGACTATACTACAATGAGCAGTTCTTC.

On this clonotype: A much larger clone lies one base from this, so it may be a read error. This rearrangement joins TRBV24-1 to TRBJ2-1; the D gene could be TRBD1 or TRBD2 (5 bases each). Germline loops: CDR1 KGHDR, CDR2 SFDVKD. The CDR3 runs to 17 residues. CDR3 nucleotides: TGTGCCACCGGTGATTCCGTTGGGGGAGTTGCCTACAATGAGCAGTTCTTC. It is translated as CATGDSVGGVAYNEQFF.

This clonotype was observed many times. The rearrangement uses TRBV30 and TRBJ2-5; D not resolved. This CDR3 spans 13 amino acids. Germline-derived CDR1 and CDR2 are GTSNPN and SVGIG (reference sequence). V was cut by 2 bases and J by 7 bases, with 14 bases left in between. Written as DNA, the CDR3 is TGTGCCTGGAGTCCAGGTGATGGTGTGACCCAGTACTTC. Its protein is CAWSPGDGVTQYF.

The rearrangement links TRBV4-3 to TRBJ2-3; 9 bases match TRBD2. Germline CDR1 LGHNA, CDR2 YSLEER. With V trimmed by 0 bases and J by 3 bases, 10 bases remained unmatched. The CDR3 covers 18 residues. The CDR3 sequence is CASSQDLAGGLWTDTQYF. The CDR3 region has the DNA TGCGCCAGCAGCCAAGATCTGGCGGGAGGGCTTTGGACAGATACGCAGTATTTT.

This clonotype came up many times. The chain is built from TRBV28 and TRBJ2-2; D remains ambiguous. V was cut by 6 bases and J by 0 bases, with 14 bases left in between. From germline, CDR1 is MDHEN and CDR2 SYDVKM. The CDR3 runs 16 residues. In nucleotides, the CDR3 is TGTGCCAGCAGCCCTGACCCGTTCGCGAACACCGGGGAGCTGTTTTTT. Its protein is CASSPDPFANTGELFF.

This clonotype has a count of ten or more. This chain joins TRBV11-2 and TRBJ1-1; tentative D call: TRBD1 (5 bases). Per the germline V gene, CDR1 is SGHAT and CDR2 is FQNNGV. Trimming removed 0 bases at V and 11 bases at J, with 13 bases between. The CDR3 has 13 amino acids. CDR3 amino acids: CASSLDLGPVAFF. CDR3 in DNA: TGTGCCAGCAGCTTAGATTTGGGGCCCGTCGCTTTCTTT.

The rearrangement links TRBV6-2 or TRBV6-3 to TRBJ2-7; D is perhaps TRBD1 (5 bases). In germline, CDR1 is MNHEY, CDR2 SVGEGT. This CDR3 region has 11 residues. Trimming shortened V by 6 bases and J by 6 bases, and 9 bases separated the two germline ends. The CDR3 DNA follows: TGTGCCAGCAGCAGACAGAGCGAGCAGTACTTC. Translated: CASSRQSEQYF.